A selection of T cell receptor beta chains follows, all from one sample in a study of T cell repertoires in cytomegalovirus infection. One entry per CDR3 protein results from TCRdb running MiXCR on the reads. The sample holds over 100,000 distinct CDR3 sequences; 10% are singletons and the top ten take around 29%. Antigen specificity for these receptors is unknown. Input material: PBMCs, sequenced either directly or after in vitro stimulation (not recorded which). These receptors were collected from a human donor in good health (CMV status not recorded). Some clones in this sample may be carry-over from other donors' samples. Both conserved end residues are part of each CDR3. The order of the fields is D gene, V gene, J gene, clone size, CDR3 protein, CDR3 DNA. D genes are given only for firm matches. Size is stated for part of the rows, as once, few or many counts, or as a class when the clone is expanded.

.	TRBV7-9	TRBJ1-6	many	CASSPGSSNSPLHF	TGTGCCAGCAGCCCCGGCTCCTCAAATTCACCCCTCCACTTT
.	TRBV7-2	TRBJ2-2	many	CASSLNLAGNTGELFF	TGTGCCAGCAGCTTAAACCTAGCCGGAAACACCGGGGAGCTGTTTTTT
TRBD2	TRBV6-6	TRBJ2-7	many	CASTRAAGGGYEQYF	TGTGCCAGCACCAGGGCCGCGGGAGGTGGCTACGAGCAGTACTTC
TRBD1	TRBV4-3	TRBJ2-7	few	CASSPGQGEYEQYF	TGCGCCAGCAGCCCGGGACAGGGAGAGTACGAGCAGTACTTC
TRBD2	TRBV27	TRBJ2-1	.	CASGSGTSGTGQFF	TGTGCCAGCGGATCCGGGACTAGCGGGACAGGGCAGTTCTTC
.	TRBV11-2	TRBJ2-2	many	CASSLVPGTEPTGELFF	TGTGCCAGCAGCTTAGTTCCGGGGACCGAGCCGACCGGGGAGCTGTTTTTT
.	TRBV6-2/TRBV6-3	TRBJ1-1	.	CASSWDGTEAFF	TGTGCCAGCAGTTGGGACGGCACTGAAGCTTTCTTT
TRBD2	TRBV12-3/TRBV12-4	TRBJ2-6	many	CASSLDRRGLAGVGGANVLTF	TGTGCCAGCAGTTTAGATCGGCGGGGACTAGCGGGAGTAGGTGGGGCCAACGTCCTGACTTTC
.	TRBV2	TRBJ1-5	many	CASSEALAPNQPQHF	TGTGCCAGCAGTGAAGCTCTGGCCCCCAATCAGCCCCAGCATTTT
.	TRBV2	TRBJ2-2	many	CASSPDLRYTGELFF	TGTGCCAGCAGCCCGGACTTAAGATACACCGGGGAGCTGTTTTTT
.	TRBV7-6	TRBJ2-2	many	CASSPPLNTGELFF	TGTGCCAGCAGCCCACCGCTTAACACCGGGGAGCTGTTTTTT
TRBD2	TRBV13	TRBJ2-2	.	CASSRLAENPRGELFF	TGTGCCAGCAGTCGACTAGCGGAAAACCCTAGGGGGGAGCTGTTTTTT
.	TRBV20-1	TRBJ2-6	.	CSARAAGANVLTF	TGCAGTGCTCGTGCTGCTGGGGCCAACGTCCTGACTTTC
.	TRBV28	TRBJ1-4	few	CASSLWSTNEKLFF	TGTGCCAGCAGTTTATGGTCAACTAATGAAAAACTGTTTTTT
.	TRBV6-1	TRBJ2-5	many	CASSYAGARETQYF	TGTGCCAGCAGTTACGCGGGGGCTCGAGAGACCCAGTACTTC
TRBD2	TRBV29-1	TRBJ2-7	few	CSVGRTSGSYEQYF	TGCAGCGTTGGGCGGACTAGCGGGAGTTACGAGCAGTACTTC
.	TRBV6-4	TRBJ1-2	many	CASSESRFRRNYGYTF	TGTGCCAGCAGTGAAAGTCGATTTAGGAGGAACTATGGCTACACCTTC
.	TRBV12-3/TRBV12-4	TRBJ2-3	many	CASSIARAGTDTQYF	TGTGCCAGCTCCATCGCAAGGGCGGGAACAGATACGCAGTATTTT
.	TRBV7-2	TRBJ1-4	many	CASSLRIRGQLFF	TGTGCCAGCAGCTTAAGAATCCGGGGACAACTGTTTTTT
TRBD1	TRBV15	TRBJ2-7	.	CATSRVTGTGDYEQYF	TGTGCCACCAGCAGAGTCACCGGGACAGGGGACTACGAGCAGTACTTC
.	TRBV27	TRBJ1-2	many	CASRPIGVVNYGYTF	TGTGCCAGCAGGCCGATAGGGGTAGTTAACTATGGCTACACCTTC
.	TRBV2	TRBJ2-2	few	CASRNLAGGELFF	TGTGCCAGCAGGAATCTCGCGGGCGGGGAGCTGTTTTTT
.	TRBV19	TRBJ2-7	few	CASSHGGAPGEQYF	TGTGCCAGTAGCCACGGGGGAGCGCCTGGGGAGCAGTACTTC
.	TRBV7-8	TRBJ1-1	many	CASSLDSLGLNTEAFF	TGTGCCAGCAGCCTAGACAGTCTAGGGCTGAACACTGAAGCTTTCTTT
.	TRBV7-2	TRBJ2-7	many	CASSLVPGIYEQYF	TGTGCCAGCAGCTTAGTTCCGGGAATCTACGAGCAGTACTTC
.	TRBV18	TRBJ2-4	.	CASSLSGDIQYF	TGTGCCAGCTCACTTTCGGGGGACATTCAGTACTTC
.	TRBV7-2	TRBJ1-1	many	CASSIVGSYTEAFF	TGTGCCAGCAGCATCGTGGGGTCTTACACTGAAGCTTTCTTT
.	TRBV19	TRBJ1-4	.	CASSNGRPPLDNEKLFF	TGTGCCAGTAGTAATGGGCGCCCCCCACTCGACAATGAAAAACTGTTTTTT
TRBD1	TRBV20-1	TRBJ1-5	.	CSARDPRQGDNQPQHF	TGCAGTGCTAGAGATCCGAGACAGGGAGACAATCAGCCCCAGCATTTT
.	TRBV5-6	TRBJ2-3	many	CASSSVGDTDTQYF	TGTGCCAGCAGCTCTGTAGGGGACACAGATACGCAGTATTTT
.	TRBV6-2/TRBV6-3	TRBJ2-1	few	CASSYEAGYNEQFF	TGTGCCAGCAGTTATGAGGCCGGTTACAATGAGCAGTTCTTC
TRBD2	TRBV12-3/TRBV12-4	TRBJ2-1	many	CASSLRTSGRKYGDEQFF	TGTGCCAGCAGTTTAAGGACTAGCGGGAGGAAGTACGGAGATGAGCAGTTCTTC
TRBD1	TRBV20-1	TRBJ1-4	many	CSARPRGSGEKLFF	TGCAGTGCTAGGCCCAGGGGGTCGGGTGAAAAACTGTTTTTT
.	TRBV4-1	TRBJ1-3	.	CASSQEIQDTIYF	TGCGCCAGCAGCCAAGAAATCCAGGACACCATATATTTT
TRBD1	TRBV7-2	TRBJ2-1	many	CASSPDRGTYNEQFF	TGTGCCAGCAGCCCCGACAGGGGAACCTACAATGAGCAGTTCTTC
TRBD2	TRBV6-2/TRBV6-3	TRBJ2-7	.	CASRPSGRIEQYF	TGTGCCAGCAGACCTAGCGGGAGGATCGAGCAGTACTTC
.	TRBV6-1	TRBJ1-3	few	CASTKDRRSGNTIYF	TGTGCCAGCACCAAGGACAGACGCTCTGGAAACACCATATATTTT
TRBD1	TRBV7-9	TRBJ1-1	.	CASTPRGLVEAFF	TGTGCCAGCACCCCGAGGGGGCTTGTTGAAGCTTTCTTT
.	TRBV11-2	TRBJ1-1	few	CASSLLRGPTEAFF	TGTGCCAGCAGCCTCTTGCGGGGCCCCACTGAAGCTTTCTTT
TRBD1	TRBV7-2	TRBJ1-2	few	CASSLTTGGYGYTF	TGTGCCAGCAGCCTGACTACAGGGGGCTATGGCTACACCTTC
.	TRBV7-9	TRBJ2-7	.	CASSSGGFAPSYEQYF	TGTGCCAGCAGCTCCGGGGGTTTTGCTCCTTCCTACGAGCAGTACTTC
.	TRBV7-2	TRBJ2-1	many	CATALGGNNEQFF	TGTGCGACCGCCCTTGGAGGGAACAATGAGCAGTTCTTC
.	TRBV2	TRBJ2-1	many	CASSQGGWGDNEQFF	TGTGCCAGCAGTCAAGGCGGCTGGGGGGACAATGAGCAGTTCTTC
.	TRBV7-2	TRBJ1-1	many	CASSLDLTRGEAFF	TGTGCCAGCAGCTTAGATTTAACGAGAGGTGAAGCTTTCTTT
TRBD2	TRBV6-5	TRBJ2-3	once	CASRHTGTSGRAGWGDTQYF	TGTGCCAGCAGACACACCGGGACTAGCGGGAGGGCCGGTTGGGGAGATACGCAGTATTTT
.	TRBV18	TRBJ2-7	.	CAISPMDSPVYEQYF	TGTGCCATCTCACCAATGGACAGCCCCGTTTACGAGCAGTACTTC
.	TRBV28	TRBJ2-1	.	CASSPPGLGPEYNEQFF	TGTGCCAGCAGTCCTCCGGGACTGGGGCCGGAGTACAATGAGCAGTTCTTC
TRBD2	TRBV7-2	TRBJ2-2	few	CASASSGSFAGELFF	TGTGCCAGCGCTTCTAGCGGGAGTTTCGCCGGGGAGCTGTTTTTT
TRBD2	TRBV18	TRBJ2-3	.	CASSPRGTSGQITDTQYF	TGTGCCAGCTCACCAAGGGGGACTAGCGGACAGATCACAGATACGCAGTATTTT
TRBD2	TRBV7-2	TRBJ2-5	many	CASSLGGRAGETQYF	TGTGCCAGCAGCTTGGGCGGGAGGGCCGGAGAGACCCAGTACTTC
TRBD1	TRBV6-5	TRBJ1-1	few	CASSNRRGRGEAFF	TGTGCCAGCAGTAATCGAAGGGGGCGAGGTGAAGCTTTCTTT
.	TRBV25-1	TRBJ1-1	.	CASSVRGFGTEAFF	TGTGCCAGCAGTGTGAGGGGGTTTGGGACTGAAGCTTTCTTT
.	TRBV11-2	TRBJ2-7	many	CASSLRVYEQYF	TGTGCCAGCAGCTTGAGGGTCTACGAGCAGTACTTC
.	TRBV5-4	TRBJ1-1	few	CASSLTSSGFHAEAFF	TGTGCCAGCAGCTTGACGAGTTCGGGCTTTCATGCTGAAGCTTTCTTT
.	TRBV7-7	TRBJ2-5	many	CASSLEPREETQYF	TGTGCCAGCAGCTTAGAACCTCGGGAGGAGACCCAGTACTTC
.	TRBV19	TRBJ2-5	.	CASSEGGQETQYF	TGTGCCAGTAGTGAGGGGGGCCAAGAGACCCAGTACTTC
TRBD1	TRBV5-1	TRBJ2-2	.	CASSHSGQGRYTGELFF	TGCGCCAGCAGCCATTCAGGACAGGGGAGGTACACCGGGGAGCTGTTTTTT
.	TRBV4-1	TRBJ1-2	many	CASSQPQPGQPVAF	TGCGCCAGCAGCCAACCTCAACCTGGACAGCCGGTTGCCTTC